Following are 6 T cell receptor beta chains from one sample sequenced in a study of cytomegalovirus exposure and HLA in healthy donors. In the PCR, 60 Vbeta and 13 Jbeta primers were used. Some clones are missing from TCRdb's copy, which holds only in-frame ones; the method was immunoSEQ multiplex PCR. The sample yields some 80,000 clones, 75% to 85% seen once. The specimen sequenced was PBMCs. The receptors were gathered from a man aged 40-50 years in good health and CMV-seronegative.

The V call is TRBV23-1, the J call TRBJ2-7; 7 bases match TRBD2. TRBV23-1 is known as an ORF, though its function is uncertain. With 10 bases clipped from V and 0 bases from J, the junction kept 15 bases outside the gene matches. The CDR3 loop spans 16 amino acids. The CDR3 protein is CAILRRGRVGSYEQYF. In nucleotides, the CDR3 is TGCGCCATCTTACGACGGGGGAGGGTGGGCTCCTACGAGCAGTACTTC.

The chain uses TRBV5-1 and TRBJ1-3; 8 bases fit TRBD1. CDR1 and CDR2 from the germline V gene are SGHRS and YFSETQ. This CDR3 is 17 amino acids long. The V and J ends lost 5 bases and 3 bases, in that order; junction bases with no gene match: 13. CDR3 in DNA: TGCGCCAGCAGTTTCGAGCAGGGGGCCGTGGTTGGAAACACCATATATTTT. Translating it yields CASSFEQGAVVGNTIYF.

J is TRBJ2-2 and V is TRBV11-2; maybe TRBD2 (6 bases). From germline, CDR1 is SGHAT and CDR2 FQNNGV. Trimming left V 5 bases short and J 6 bases short, with 22 bases between. CDR3 size: 17 residues. CDR3 amino acids: CASSLRRGGVVSGELFF. The CDR3 DNA reads TGTGCCAGCAGCCTTAGGCGGGGTGGTGTGGTCTCCGGGGAGCTGTTTTTT.

This chain links TRBV19 with TRBJ1-1; D is possibly TRBD1 (5 bases). This CDR3 comprises 16 residues. Germline-derived CDR1 and CDR2 are LNHDA and SQIVND (reference sequence). Trimming pared 2 bases from V and 0 bases from J, leaving 13 bases between. The CDR3 nucleotides read TGTGCCAGTAGTATATTTGGGAGGACAATGAACACTGAAGCTTTCTTT. It codes for CASSIFGRTMNTEAFF.

The CDR3 is CASSEATGRQETQYF. The DNA of the CDR3 is TGTGCCAGCAGTGAAGCAACAGGGAGACAAGAGACCCAGTACTTC. The gene calls are TRBV2 and TRBJ2-5, with D perhaps matching TRBD1 (6 bases). V lost 0 bases to trimming and J lost 2 bases, with 10 bases between them. The germline gives CDR1 SNHLY, CDR2 FYNNEI. The CDR3 sequence is 15 residues long.

CDR3 in DNA: TGTGCCAGCAGCCCCCTTTACACGGGAAGCAATCAGCCCCAGCATTTT. It is translated as CASSPLYTGSNQPQHF. The chain combines TRBV7-9 with TRBJ1-5; D not certain. The CDR3 contains 16 residues. The V gene lost 5 bases and the J gene lost 1 base, with 15 bases spanning the gap. The V gene's germline CDR1 is SEHNR and CDR2 FQNEAQ (reference sequence).